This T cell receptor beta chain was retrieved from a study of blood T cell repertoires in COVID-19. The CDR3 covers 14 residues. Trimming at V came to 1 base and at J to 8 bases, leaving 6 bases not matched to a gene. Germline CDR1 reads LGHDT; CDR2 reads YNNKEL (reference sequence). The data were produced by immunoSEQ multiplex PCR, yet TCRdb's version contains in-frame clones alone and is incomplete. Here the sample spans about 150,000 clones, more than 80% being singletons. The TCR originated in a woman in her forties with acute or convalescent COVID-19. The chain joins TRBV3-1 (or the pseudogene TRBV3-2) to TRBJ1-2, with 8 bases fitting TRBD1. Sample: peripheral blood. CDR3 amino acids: CASSQGGRGLGYTF. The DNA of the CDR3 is TGTGCCAGCAGCCAAGGTGGCAGGGGGCTCGGCTACACCTTC.